The rows below give T cell receptor beta chains drawn from one sample of a study of shared clonotypes between healthy human individuals. Some clones are missing from TCRdb's copy, which holds only in-frame ones; the method was immunoSEQ multiplex PCR. Of 2 million to 2.5 million clones in the sample, approximately 95% were seen once. The sequenced sample consisted of naive CD4+ T cells sorted from blood. These receptors came from a man aged 18 to 35 in good health. Both conserved end residues are part of each CDR3. Each record gives: CDR3 DNA, CDR3 protein, clone size, V gene, D gene, J gene. The D gene is left open where the match is weak. Rows may omit the clone size; those that give it use once, few, many or a size class.

CDR3 DNA: TGTGCCAGCAGTTACTGGGCCGGGGCTAAAGAGACCCAGTACTTC; CDR3 protein: CASSYWAGAKETQYF; clone size: .; V gene: TRBV6-5; D gene: .; J gene: TRBJ2-5
CDR3 DNA: TGCGCCAGCAGCTTGGGCGGGACAGGGGGCCCAGATACGCAGTATTTT; CDR3 protein: CASSLGGTGGPDTQYF; clone size: .; V gene: TRBV5-1; D gene: TRBD1; J gene: TRBJ2-3
CDR3 DNA: TGTGCCAGCTCAGCGAACGAACAGGGGAACTATGGCTACACCTTC; CDR3 protein: CASSANEQGNYGYTF; clone size: .; V gene: TRBV18; D gene: TRBD1; J gene: TRBJ1-2
CDR3 DNA: TGTGCCAGCAGCTTAGAGATTGGGGGAAACTATGGCTACACCTTC; CDR3 protein: CASSLEIGGNYGYTF; clone size: .; V gene: TRBV7-8; D gene: .; J gene: TRBJ1-2
CDR3 DNA: TGTGCCATCAGTGACCGGACTCGGCGACAGGGCAATGAGCAGTTCTTC; CDR3 protein: CAISDRTRRQGNEQFF; clone size: once; V gene: TRBV10-3; D gene: TRBD1; J gene: TRBJ2-1
CDR3 DNA: TGCGCCAGCAGCTTGCTAGCGGGGGGTCAAGAGACCCAGTACTTC; CDR3 protein: CASSLLAGGQETQYF; clone size: .; V gene: TRBV5-1; D gene: TRBD2; J gene: TRBJ2-5
CDR3 DNA: TGCGCCAGCAGCCAAACACTAGGACAAACGAGCTCCTACAATGAGCAGTTCTTC; CDR3 protein: CASSQTLGQTSSYNEQFF; clone size: .; V gene: TRBV4-1; D gene: .; J gene: TRBJ2-1
CDR3 DNA: TGTGCCAGCAGCCGAAATCCAATATTGAACACTGAAGCTTTCTTT; CDR3 protein: CASSRNPILNTEAFF; clone size: .; V gene: TRBV14; D gene: .; J gene: TRBJ1-1
CDR3 DNA: TGCGCCAGCAGCACAGGGGACCCCACAGATACGCAGTATTTT; CDR3 protein: CASSTGDPTDTQYF; clone size: .; V gene: TRBV5-1; D gene: TRBD1; J gene: TRBJ2-3
CDR3 DNA: TGCGCCAGCCACCCGAGGGGACGGGCCAGGGGGCAGCAAGAGACCCAGTACTTC; CDR3 protein: CASHPRGRARGQQETQYF; clone size: .; V gene: TRBV5-1; D gene: TRBD1; J gene: TRBJ2-5
CDR3 DNA: TGTGCTAGTGGTCCCCAGAGCAATCAGCCCCAGCATTTT; CDR3 protein: CASGPQSNQPQHF; clone size: few; V gene: TRBV12-5; D gene: .; J gene: TRBJ1-5
CDR3 DNA: TGTGCCAGCAGTTTGGGAGCAGCGGTCTATGGCTACACCTTC; CDR3 protein: CASSLGAAVYGYTF; clone size: once; V gene: TRBV27; D gene: .; J gene: TRBJ1-2
CDR3 DNA: TGTGCCGTTTCGGCGGAGAACCCCGGGGAGCTGTTTTTT; CDR3 protein: CAVSAENPGELFF; clone size: once; V gene: TRBV2; D gene: .; J gene: TRBJ2-2
CDR3 DNA: TGCGCCAGCAGCTTAAGCGGATCTGGGGCCAACGTCCTGACTTTC; CDR3 protein: CASSLSGSGANVLTF; clone size: .; V gene: TRBV5-1; D gene: .; J gene: TRBJ2-6
CDR3 DNA: TGTGCCAGCAGTCCCACGGGACAGTCCTCCTACGAGCAGTACTTC; CDR3 protein: CASSPTGQSSYEQYF; clone size: .; V gene: TRBV27; D gene: TRBD1; J gene: TRBJ2-7
CDR3 DNA: TGTGCCAGCAGTTTAAAAGGACTGGGGGTCTACGAGCAGTACTTC; CDR3 protein: CASSLKGLGVYEQYF; clone size: .; V gene: TRBV28; D gene: .; J gene: TRBJ2-7
CDR3 DNA: TGTGCCAGTACCCCGGGACAGGGGCGGGAGACCCAGTACTTC; CDR3 protein: CASTPGQGRETQYF; clone size: .; V gene: TRBV19; D gene: TRBD1; J gene: TRBJ2-5
CDR3 DNA: TGCGCCAGCAGCCCTAGGACAGGGATTAACACTGAAGCTTTCTTT; CDR3 protein: CASSPRTGINTEAFF; clone size: .; V gene: TRBV5-1; D gene: TRBD1; J gene: TRBJ1-1
CDR3 DNA: TGTGCCAGCAGTGAAGCCCGGGGCAGGGGGTACGAGCAGTACTTC; CDR3 protein: CASSEARGRGYEQYF; clone size: .; V gene: TRBV6-1; D gene: TRBD1; J gene: TRBJ2-7
CDR3 DNA: TGTGCCAGCAGCGTCCAGACAGGGGAGAACTATGGCTACACCTTC; CDR3 protein: CASSVQTGENYGYTF; clone size: .; V gene: TRBV7-2; D gene: TRBD1; J gene: TRBJ1-2
CDR3 DNA: TGTGCCAGCAGATCTACTCCTACAGAGAACACTGAAGCTTTCTTT; CDR3 protein: CASRSTPTENTEAFF; clone size: .; V gene: TRBV28; D gene: .; J gene: TRBJ1-1
CDR3 DNA: TGCAGCGTTGTTCCAGGATGGGTCACAGATACGCAGTATTTT; CDR3 protein: CSVVPGWVTDTQYF; clone size: .; V gene: TRBV29-1; D gene: .; J gene: TRBJ2-3
CDR3 DNA: TGCGCCAGCAGCCAAGATCGCCTAATGGCGGGAGGGCCGGGCTATGAGCAGTTCTTC; CDR3 protein: CASSQDRLMAGGPGYEQFF; clone size: .; V gene: TRBV4-1; D gene: TRBD2; J gene: TRBJ2-1
CDR3 DNA: TGCGCCAGCAGCCATACCGGGACTAGCGTTTTCTACGAGCAGTACTTC; CDR3 protein: CASSHTGTSVFYEQYF; clone size: .; V gene: TRBV4-3; D gene: TRBD2; J gene: TRBJ2-7
CDR3 DNA: TGTGCCAGCAGAATGGGAGTAGGGGGGACCCAGTACTTC; CDR3 protein: CASRMGVGGTQYF; clone size: .; V gene: TRBV6-5; D gene: .; J gene: TRBJ2-5
CDR3 DNA: TGTGCCAGCAGCATATGGGTAAGGGAGGTTCAGTACTTC; CDR3 protein: CASSIWVREVQYF; clone size: .; V gene: TRBV11-2; D gene: .; J gene: TRBJ2-7
CDR3 DNA: TGTGCCAGCAGCGACTCTGGGGCCAACGTCCTGACTTTC; CDR3 protein: CASSDSGANVLTF; clone size: .; V gene: TRBV6-5; D gene: .; J gene: TRBJ2-6
CDR3 DNA: TGTGCCTGGAGTGTACGGGGGGCGGCCAATCAGCCCCAGCATTTT; CDR3 protein: CAWSVRGAANQPQHF; clone size: .; V gene: TRBV30; D gene: .; J gene: TRBJ1-5
CDR3 DNA: TGCAGCGTTGTGCGGGAGGGTTACGAGCAGTACTTC; CDR3 protein: CSVVREGYEQYF; clone size: .; V gene: TRBV29-1; D gene: TRBD2; J gene: TRBJ2-7
CDR3 DNA: TGTGCCAGCAGTGCAGCGGGAGCACAGGGCCGGGAGCTGTTTTTT; CDR3 protein: CASSAAGAQGRELFF; clone size: .; V gene: TRBV25-1; D gene: TRBD2; J gene: TRBJ2-2
CDR3 DNA: TGTGCCAGTAGTCGCGCTAGCGGGGTATACGAGCAGTACTTC; CDR3 protein: CASSRASGVYEQYF; clone size: .; V gene: TRBV19; D gene: TRBD2; J gene: TRBJ2-7
CDR3 DNA: TGTGCCATCAGTGGGGGGGTTTTAGGCAATCAGCCCCAGCATTTT; CDR3 protein: CAISGGVLGNQPQHF; clone size: .; V gene: TRBV10-3; D gene: .; J gene: TRBJ1-5
CDR3 DNA: TGTGCCAGCAGCCCCGGGCGGAACTCCTACAATGAGCAGTTCTTC; CDR3 protein: CASSPGRNSYNEQFF; clone size: once; V gene: TRBV7-2; D gene: .; J gene: TRBJ2-1
CDR3 DNA: TGTGCCAGCAGCTTAGGAGGGAACACCGGGGAGCTGTTTTTT; CDR3 protein: CASSLGGNTGELFF; clone size: .; V gene: TRBV11-2; D gene: .; J gene: TRBJ2-2
CDR3 DNA: TGTGCCAGCAGCGTAGCATCAGCGGGACCCGGGGAGCTGTTTTTT; CDR3 protein: CASSVASAGPGELFF; clone size: .; V gene: TRBV9; D gene: TRBD2; J gene: TRBJ2-2
CDR3 DNA: TGTGCCTGGAGTAGGTCCTTTGAAGCTTTCTTT; CDR3 protein: CAWSRSFEAFF; clone size: .; V gene: TRBV30; D gene: .; J gene: TRBJ1-1
CDR3 DNA: TGCGCCAGCAGCCAAGAGTTTAGGGGCTGGGGCTACACCTTC; CDR3 protein: CASSQEFRGWGYTF; clone size: .; V gene: TRBV4-1; D gene: .; J gene: TRBJ1-2
CDR3 DNA: TGTGCCAGCAGCTTAGGACAGACGAACACCGGGGAGCTGTTTTTT; CDR3 protein: CASSLGQTNTGELFF; clone size: .; V gene: TRBV11-2; D gene: .; J gene: TRBJ2-2
CDR3 DNA: TGCGCCAGCATGCGGAGTATGGCGAACACTGAAGCTTTCTTT; CDR3 protein: CASMRSMANTEAFF; clone size: .; V gene: TRBV5-1; D gene: .; J gene: TRBJ1-1
CDR3 DNA: TGTGCCAGCAGCACCAGTACCGGGACTACGGTGGAGACCCAGTACTTC; CDR3 protein: CASSTSTGTTVETQYF; clone size: .; V gene: TRBV7-2; D gene: TRBD2; J gene: TRBJ2-5
CDR3 DNA: TGTGCCAGCAGCGACAGGGTTGGAAACACCATATATTTT; CDR3 protein: CASSDRVGNTIYF; clone size: .; V gene: TRBV11-3; D gene: TRBD1; J gene: TRBJ1-3
CDR3 DNA: TGTGCCAGCAGCTATTCCGGGACAGGGGGGAGTTTTCAGTTTTTT; CDR3 protein: CASSYSGTGGSFQFF; clone size: .; V gene: TRBV11-2; D gene: TRBD1; J gene: TRBJ1-4
CDR3 DNA: TGTGCCAGCAGAACAGGGAGCTCCTACAATGAGCAGTTCTTC; CDR3 protein: CASRTGSSYNEQFF; clone size: .; V gene: TRBV2; D gene: .; J gene: TRBJ2-1
CDR3 DNA: TGTGCCAGCTCACGCAACGTCCCGGGACAGGGCGGGTCACCCCTCCACTTT; CDR3 protein: CASSRNVPGQGGSPLHF; clone size: .; V gene: TRBV18; D gene: TRBD1; J gene: TRBJ1-6
CDR3 DNA: TGTGCCAGCAGCAAAACTCAATACGAGCAGTACTTC; CDR3 protein: CASSKTQYEQYF; clone size: .; V gene: TRBV21-1; D gene: .; J gene: TRBJ2-7
CDR3 DNA: TGCGCCAGCAGCCAAGACGTTGGGAGGGCCAACGAGCAGTACTTC; CDR3 protein: CASSQDVGRANEQYF; clone size: .; V gene: TRBV4-3; D gene: TRBD2; J gene: TRBJ2-7
CDR3 DNA: TGTGCCAGCAGCTTAGTTACTAATGAGCAGTTCTTC; CDR3 protein: CASSLVTNEQFF; clone size: .; V gene: TRBV7-9; D gene: .; J gene: TRBJ2-1
CDR3 DNA: TGTGCCAGCTCACCACAGGGAACGGCGGGGTTGACCCTCCACTTT; CDR3 protein: CASSPQGTAGLTLHF; clone size: .; V gene: TRBV18; D gene: .; J gene: TRBJ1-6
CDR3 DNA: TGCGCCAGCAGCTTGGCCCCGACAGGGTGGGATTCACCCCTCCACTTT; CDR3 protein: CASSLAPTGWDSPLHF; clone size: .; V gene: TRBV5-1; D gene: TRBD1; J gene: TRBJ1-6
CDR3 DNA: TGTGCCAGCAGCTTAGAAGGGGACTCTGGAAACACCATATATTTT; CDR3 protein: CASSLEGDSGNTIYF; clone size: .; V gene: TRBV7-9; D gene: .; J gene: TRBJ1-3
CDR3 DNA: TGTGCCTGGAGCTCGGGTGACACTGAAGCTTTCTTT; CDR3 protein: CAWSSGDTEAFF; clone size: .; V gene: TRBV30; D gene: .; J gene: TRBJ1-1
CDR3 DNA: TGTGCCTGGGAGGCCCTACCGGGAGATACGCAGTATTTT; CDR3 protein: CAWEALPGDTQYF; clone size: .; V gene: TRBV30; D gene: .; J gene: TRBJ2-3
CDR3 DNA: TGCGCCAGCAGCCAGGGGCTTTTAAGGACAGGGGCCTCTGGGGCCAACGTCCTGACTTTC; CDR3 protein: CASSQGLLRTGASGANVLTF; clone size: once; V gene: TRBV4-1; D gene: TRBD1; J gene: TRBJ2-6